The subject of this entry is one T cell receptor beta chain. Its antigen is still unknown. Using its own MiXCR run on the 5' RACE reads, TCRdb lists one record per CDR3 protein. This table has fewer than 450,000 distinct CDR3 sequences, roughly a sixth appearing once. The germline gives CDR1 DFQATT, CDR2 SNEGSKA (reference sequence). V was cut by 0 bases and J by 1 base, with 13 bases left in between. CDR3 length equals 16 residues. The entry originates in a study of CD8 T cells in ankylosing spondylitis. General study points: Typical of ankylosing spondylitis blood, it appeared, was a TCR beta motif of under 10 highly homologous variants. There were earlier reports of some motif variants in reactive arthritis synovial fluid and blood. Clones linked to disease, bearing a CD8+ phenotype, were relatively rare in peripheral blood. Significant enrichment of disease-linked clones was reported in matched ankylosing spondylitis synovial fluid.

The TCR sequence derives from a male donor with ankylosing spondylitis. V and J are TRBV20-1 and TRBJ2-1, with D tentatively TRBD2 (6 bases). The sequencing input was blood, either unsorted or a sorted T cell fraction (not recorded which). CDR3: CSARDPRGSSYNEQFF. The CDR3 DNA reads TGCAGTGCTAGAGACCCCCGGGGGAGTTCCTACAATGAGCAGTTCTTC.